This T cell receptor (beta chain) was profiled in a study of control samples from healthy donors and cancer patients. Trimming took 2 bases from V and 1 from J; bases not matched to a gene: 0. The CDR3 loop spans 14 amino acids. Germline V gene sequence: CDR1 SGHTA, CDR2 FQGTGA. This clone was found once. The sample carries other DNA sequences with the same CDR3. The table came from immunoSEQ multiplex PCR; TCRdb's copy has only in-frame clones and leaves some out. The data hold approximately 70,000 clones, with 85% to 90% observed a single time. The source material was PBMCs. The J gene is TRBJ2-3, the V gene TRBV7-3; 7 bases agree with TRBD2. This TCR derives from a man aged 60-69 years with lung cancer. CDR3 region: CASSLLAGTDTQYF. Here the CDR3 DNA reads TGTGCCAGCAGCTTACTAGCGGGCACAGATACGCAGTATTTT.